This T cell receptor (beta chain) was identified in a study of a mutant IDH1 vaccine in newly diagnosed glioma. The repertoire was sequenced with immunoSEQ multiplex PCR; TCRdb's copy has only in-frame clones and lacks some. The sample lists approximately 50,000 clones, approximately 80% occurring once. Trimming took 4 bases from V and 8 from J, leaving 15 bases between them. The germline V gene has CDR1 MGHRA and CDR2 YSYEKL. CDR3 size: 15 residues. Time point noted: week 47, end of study. Alongside topical imiquimod, each dose of vaccine comprised 300 ug of mutant IDH1 20-mer peptide. Patients came in for eight vaccinations, in weeks 1, 3, 5, 7, 11, 15, 19 and 23. With regard to this clone: What it binds is unknown.

The sample consisted of PBMCs, taken from a glioma patient whose treatment included an IDH1 peptide vaccine. The chain joins TRBV4-1 to TRBJ1-6, with no clear D. The clonotype originates from a middle-aged woman with glioma. Some clones in this sample may be carry-over from other donors' samples. As DNA, the CDR3 is TGCGCCAGCAGCCTAGAAGGCCTTCAATATTCACCCCTCCACTTT. Encoded protein: CASSLEGLQYSPLHF.